The clone carrying this T cell receptor (beta chain) has just a few counts. Its specificity is unknown. Primed by a sample-barcoded 5' primer and a J-beta primer mix, a second PCR proceeded for 7 to 11 cycles. A single record per CDR3 protein comes from TCRdb applying MiXCR to the 5' RACE reads. The sample shows almost 550,000 distinct CDR3 sequences, about 24% of them seen only once. This entry is derived from a study of blood T cells in healthy people across ages. Study findings and constraints: Naive CD4+ cells and diversity were both higher in long-lived donors than in aged donors. It was found that TCR beta diversity correlated strongly with the percentage of naive T cells.

Each sample yielded at least 6 micrograms of PBMC total RNA. The germline gives CDR1 LGHDT, CDR2 YNNKEL (reference sequence). The CDR3 has 15 residues. V was cut by 4 bases and J by 0 bases, with 7 bases left in between. These data also featured in a second study, about T cells of mothers and their children. That source reports: Persistent microchimeric T cell clones were not found at ~100 per million sensitivity.

Specimen: blood. This clonotype was sampled from a boy aged 5 to 17 in good health. The chain recombines TRBV3-1 with TRBJ1-6; D ambiguous. CDR3 amino acids: CASSPLSSYNSPLHF. In DNA, the CDR3 is TGTGCCAGCAGCCCGCTAAGCTCCTATAATTCACCCCTCCACTTT.